Listed here are 32 T cell receptor beta chains from one sample, sequenced in a study of blood T cells in healthy people across ages. Next came a second PCR, run for roughly 6 to 11 cycles, which used a sample-barcoded 5' primer along with a J-beta primer mix. TCRdb reprocessed the 5' RACE reads via MiXCR and lists one record per CDR3 protein. This table holds about 1.5 million distinct CDR3 sequences, approximately 43% found once. The sequenced sample consisted of blood. Receptor source: a woman between 18 and 30 years old in good health.

The rearrangement uses TRBV3-1 and TRBJ2-2, with a possible D match to TRBD1 (5 bases). CDR1 LGHDT and CDR2 YNNKEL come from the germline V gene (reference sequence). Between the trimmed V and J ends, which lost 4 bases and 1 base, there was a span of 13 bases. The CDR3 loop spans 16 amino acids. CDR3 sequence (DNA): TGTGCCAGCAGCCCCTGGACACCTGGGAACACCGGGGAGCTGTTTTTT. Translation gives CASSPWTPGNTGELFF.

The chain combines TRBV7-9 with TRBJ1-4, with TRBD1 matching over 9 bases. V was clipped by 5 bases and J by 0 bases; unmatched bases: 7. This CDR3 is built from 17 residues. CDR1 SEHNR and CDR2 FQNEAQ come from the germline V gene (reference sequence). The CDR3 loop reads CASSPRDRDTTNEKLFF. DNA of the CDR3: TGTGCCAGCAGCCCGCGGGACAGGGACACAACTAATGAAAAACTGTTTTTT.

This clonotype has only a few counts. V is TRBV29-1 and J is TRBJ1-2; unclear D gene. Germline V lookup: CDR1 SQVTM, CDR2 ANQGSEA. This CDR3 has 13 residues. The V end lost 2 bases, the J end lost 4 bases, and 11 bases lay between the germline ends. This chain's CDR3 is CSVELKEAYGYTF. CDR3 in DNA: TGCAGCGTTGAATTGAAAGAGGCCTATGGCTACACCTTC.

This chain connects TRBV28 to TRBJ2-5; 7 bases map to TRBD2. The CDR3 totals 15 residues. CDR1 MDHEN and CDR2 SYDVKM come from the germline V gene. Trimming at V came to 7 bases and at J to 11 bases, leaving 19 bases not matched to a gene. The CDR3 DNA follows: TGTGCCAGCAAGCGGGACGAACTATCCTACAATGAGCAGTACTTC. It is translated as CASKRDELSYNEQYF.

The chain recombines TRBV27 with TRBJ2-3, with 8 bases that match TRBD2. The J segment lost 6 bases and the V segment lost 5 bases, leaving 10 bases of the junction unmatched. This CDR3 region has 15 residues. The germline gives CDR1 MNHEY, CDR2 SMNVEV (reference sequence). The CDR3 reads CASSPTWTSRDTQYF. The CDR3 DNA sequence: TGTGCCAGCAGTCCAACCTGGACTAGCAGGGATACGCAGTATTTT.

In the case of this clonotype: One end of the junction fails to match germline, which may point to a read error. The J gene is TRBJ2-5, the V gene TRBV4-1; 7 bases are shared with TRBD2. The CDR3 contains 15 residues. CDR1 is MGHRA and CDR2 is YSYEKL in the germline V gene. This CDR3 is CASGQGRATKETQYF. As DNA, the CDR3 is TGCGCCAGCGGCCAAGGGAGGGCTACCAAAGAGACCCAGTACTTC.

The rearrangement links TRBV5-1 to TRBJ2-1, with D perhaps TRBD1 (5 bases). The J call is doubtful: the DNA matches TRBJ2-7 better. Per germline, CDR1 SGHRS and CDR2 YFSETQ. CDR3 size: 15 residues. The CDR3 coding sequence is TGCGCCAGCAGCTTGACAGGACCAGCCTACAATGAGCAGTACTTC. Its translation is CASSLTGPAYNEQYF.

V usage is TRBV20-1 and J usage is TRBJ2-7, with 7 bases matching TRBD1. The CDR3 extends over 14 amino acids. V gave up 1 base and J gave up 2 bases; unmatched junction bases: 5. CDR1 and CDR2 from the germline V gene are DFQATT and SNEGSKA (reference sequence). The CDR3 spells CSARVAQGAYEQYF. The CDR3 nucleotides read TGCAGTGCTAGAGTAGCGCAGGGGGCCTACGAGCAGTACTTC.

This clonotype occurred once. V gene TRBV19 combines with J gene TRBJ2-1; 9 positions agree with TRBD1. The CDR3 has 16 residues. The germline V gene has CDR1 LNHDA and CDR2 SQIVND (reference sequence). Trimming took 3 bases from V and 13 from J; bases not matched to a gene: 16. CDR3 DNA sequence: TGTGCCAGTAGTATCTCGGGACAGGGAGGAGAAGAGACCCAGTTCTTC. This encodes CASSISGQGGEETQFF.

This clonotype turned up a few times. The V and J genes are TRBV5-1 and TRBJ2-3, with D possibly TRBD1 on 5 matching bases. Germline values: CDR1 SGHRS, CDR2 YFSETQ. The CDR3 has 14 amino acids. With 6 bases removed from V and 0 bases from J, the gap between germline ends came to 11 bases. The chain's CDR3 is CASTQGPSTDTQYF. The CDR3 coding sequence is TGCGCCAGCACCCAGGGCCCTAGCACAGATACGCAGTATTTT.

This chain links TRBV6-6 with TRBJ1-1; a possible D gene is TRBD1 (5 bases). The ends were cut back, 0 bases at V and 1 base at J, with 15 bases in the middle. The CDR3 loop spans 17 amino acids. CDR1 and CDR2 from the germline V gene are MNHNY and SVGAGI (reference sequence). The CDR3 DNA reads as TGTGCCAGCAGTTACTCCAATTACTACAGGAAGAACACTGAAGCTTTCTTT. Protein: CASSYSNYYRKNTEAFF.

The gene calls are TRBV6-6 and TRBJ2-1, with D tentatively TRBD1 (5 bases). Germline-derived CDR1 and CDR2 are MNHNY and SVGAGI (reference sequence). The CDR3 is 15 amino acids. V gave up 6 bases and J gave up 12 bases, with 24 bases separating them. The CDR3 DNA is TGTGCCAGCAGCCCACAGGAGTTGTCCTACAATAGGCAGTTCTTC. Translating it yields CASSPQELSYNRQFF.

The chain combines TRBV3-1 with TRBJ1-2, with D unclear. Trimming left V 0 bases short and J 10 bases short, with 6 bases between. Germline V gene data show CDR1 as LGHDT and CDR2 as YNNKEL (reference sequence). CDR3 length: 11 amino acids. The CDR3 is CASSQDLDYTF. CDR3 DNA sequence: TGTGCCAGCAGCCAAGATCTTGACTACACCTTC. Supplemented by reference TRBV3-1 and TRBJ1-2, the full variable domain reads DTAVSQTPKYLVTQMGNDKSIKCEQNLGHDTMYWYKQDSKKFLKIMFSYNNKELIINETVPNRFSPKSPDKAHLNLHINSLELGDSAVYFCASSQDLDYTFGSGTRLTVV.

This clonotype has a single count. J is TRBJ2-1 and V is TRBV20-1; 9 nucleotides align to TRBD2. The trim removed 1 base at V and 5 bases at J, leaving 6 bases unmatched. There are 15 residues in the CDR3. Germline V gene sequence: CDR1 DFQATT, CDR2 SNEGSKA (reference sequence). DNA of the CDR3: TGCAGTGCTAGAGTGGTGACTAGCGGCCACAATGAGCAGTTCTTC. It codes for CSARVVTSGHNEQFF.

This clonotype was seen at least ten times. The chain joins TRBV27 to TRBJ2-1; 7 bases match TRBD1. J lost 6 bases, V lost 4 bases, and 6 bases had no gene match. This CDR3 is 14 amino acids long. CDR1 is MNHEY, CDR2 SMNVEV, per germline (reference sequence). This chain's CDR3 is CASSSPTGANEQFF. The DNA for the CDR3 is TGTGCCAGCAGTTCCCCAACAGGGGCCAATGAGCAGTTCTTC.

J is TRBJ2-1 and V is TRBV4-3; 7 bases are a match to TRBD2. V dropped 1 base and J dropped 13; count of bases not matched to a gene: 13. The CDR3 consists of 15 residues. Looked up from germline, CDR1 is LGHNA and CDR2 is YSLEER. CDR3 bases: TGCGCCAGCAGCCAAGTCGTCCGGGCGGGGGAGACCCAGTTCTTC. This sequence encodes CASSQVVRAGETQFF.

The V call is TRBV27, the J call TRBJ2-7; TRBD1 matches 8 bases. Unmatched junction bases numbered 7, after V lost 2 bases and J lost 4 bases. This CDR3 spans 15 amino acids. Germline CDR1 reads MNHEY; CDR2 reads SMNVEV (reference sequence). CDR3 residues: CASSLISGGGYEQYF. The CDR3 DNA reads TGTGCCAGCAGTTTAATTTCAGGGGGCGGATACGAGCAGTACTTC.

V is TRBV19 and J is TRBJ2-5; D could derive from TRBD1 or TRBD2 (6 bases each). This CDR3 has 14 residues. V lost 10 bases and J lost 11, with 26 bases in between. Germline values: CDR1 LNHDA, CDR2 SQIVND (reference sequence). CDR3 nucleotides: TGTGCCACCATAAAGGGGGGCTCCTACAATGAGCAGTACTTC. Its translation is CATIKGGSYNEQYF.

This chain links TRBV5-1 with TRBJ2-1; D uncertain. The V gene lost 0 bases and the J gene lost 4 bases, with 11 bases spanning the gap. In germline, CDR1 is SGHRS, CDR2 YFSETQ. This CDR3 region has 15 residues. CDR3 sequence: CASSLDFNPYNEQFF. Written as DNA, the CDR3 is TGCGCCAGCAGCTTGGACTTCAACCCGTACAATGAGCAGTTCTTC.

This clonotype has just a few counts. The chain links TRBV29-1 to TRBJ2-7; D possibly corresponds to TRBD1 (5 bases). Germline assignment: CDR1 SQVTM and CDR2 ANQGSEA. The CDR3 extends over 13 amino acids. The V end lost 3 bases, the J end lost 1 base, and 10 bases lay between the germline ends. The CDR3 DNA is TGCAGCGTTGAGCAGGGCAGTTCCTACGAGCAGTACTTC. Protein product: CSVEQGSSYEQYF.

This clonotype was picked up many times. This chain joins TRBV27 and TRBJ2-1, with 15 bases identical to TRBD2. CDR1 and CDR2 from the germline V gene are MNHEY and SMNVEV (reference sequence). The ends lost 3 bases at V and 4 bases at J; junction bases unmatched: 4. The CDR3 runs 17 residues. The chain's CDR3 is CASSLGLAGGQYNEQFF. The CDR3 DNA sequence: TGTGCCAGCAGTTTGGGACTAGCGGGAGGCCAATACAATGAGCAGTTCTTC.

The CDR3 coding sequence is TGTGCCAGCAGTTACTCGCAGGGAAGTGAAGCTTTCTTT. Translated, it gives CASSYSQGSEAFF. This chain uses TRBV6-6 with TRBJ1-1; the D gene is possibly TRBD1 (5 bases). The CDR3 runs 13 residues. Trimming stripped 0 bases from V and 7 bases from J, with 9 bases between. Per the germline V gene, CDR1 is MNHNY and CDR2 is SVGAGI (reference sequence).

Concerning this clonotype itself: A much bigger clone sits one base away, suggesting this may be a read error. This chain connects TRBV25-1 to TRBJ2-1, with 10 bases lining up with TRBD2. This CDR3 has 13 residues. Germline CDR1 MGHDK, CDR2 SYGVNS. CDR3 nucleotides: TGTGCATCCGGGACTAGCGCCTACCATGAGCAGTTCTTC. Translation gives CASGTSAYHEQFF.

This clonotype was observed a handful of times. This chain connects TRBV12-3 or TRBV12-4 to TRBJ1-6; no clear D gene. CDR3 size: 14 residues. V lost 5 bases and J lost 8, with 13 bases in between. The CDR3, as DNA: TGTGCCAGCAGTCTGACCCTGGCCTATTCACCCCTCCACTTT. Its translation: CASSLTLAYSPLHF.

Only a few counts were recorded for this clonotype. This chain joins TRBV6-5 and TRBJ2-1; TRBD1 aligns across 10 bases. V dropped 4 bases and J dropped 7; count of bases not matched to a gene: 10. In germline, CDR1 is MNHEY, CDR2 SVGAGI. The CDR3 totals 16 residues. CDR3 nucleotides: TGTGCCAGCAGTTTCCTCGGGACAGGGGTTAAGAATGAGCAGTTCTTC. This codes for CASSFLGTGVKNEQFF.

This clonotype was seen more than once but under ten times. The chain links TRBV20-1 to TRBJ2-3; D gene ambiguous. V was shortened by 5 bases and J by 0 bases, with 9 bases between the two germline ends. The CDR3 consists of 13 residues. CDR1 and CDR2 from the germline V gene are DFQATT and SNEGSKA (reference sequence). This chain's CDR3 is CSASDSSTDTQYF. CDR3 DNA: TGCAGTGCTTCAGATTCTAGCACAGATACGCAGTATTTT.

This chain links TRBV11-2 with TRBJ1-2; maybe TRBD1 (6 bases). This CDR3 contains 14 residues. With 5 bases removed from V and 4 bases from J, the gap between germline ends came to 14 bases. Germline V CDR1 and CDR2: SGHAT, FQNNGV. CDR3 sequence reads: CASSDLQGFYGYTF. CDR3 bases: TGTGCCAGCAGCGACTTGCAGGGGTTCTATGGCTACACCTTC.

The chain uses TRBV11-2 and TRBJ2-1; 10 nucleotides align to TRBD1. Germline CDR1 SGHAT, CDR2 FQNNGV. CDR3 size: 16 residues. Trimming cost V 5 bases and J 8 bases; bases outside gene matches: 12. CDR3: CASSVFRDRGFYEQFF. The CDR3 region has the DNA TGTGCCAGCAGCGTCTTCCGGGACAGGGGTTTCTATGAGCAGTTCTTC.

A note on this clonotype: One junction end disagrees with the germline gene, perhaps due to a read error. This chain joins TRBV6-5 and TRBJ2-5, with a weak D call TRBD1 (6 bases). Germline V CDR1 and CDR2: MNHEY, SVGAGI. This CDR3 region has 14 residues. CDR3 nucleotide sequence: TGTGCCGGCAGTTATGACAGGAGTAAGGGAACCCAGTACTTC. This codes for CAGSYDRSKGTQYF.

The chain links TRBV29-1 to TRBJ1-2; 10 bases align to TRBD1. CDR1 and CDR2 (germline): SQVTM, ANQGSEA. This CDR3 has 13 residues. The ends lost 3 bases at V and 9 bases at J; junction bases unmatched: 7. CDR3 sequence (DNA): TGCAGCGTTGACCGGACAGGGGGGAAAAGCTACACCTTC. This codes for CSVDRTGGKSYTF.

This clonotype has just a few counts. The chain recombines TRBV7-9 with TRBJ1-4; 9 nucleotides line up with TRBD1. The junction had 4 bases not matched to a gene; V was cut back by 3 bases and J by 5 bases. Germline CDR1 reads SEHNR; CDR2 reads FQNEAQ (reference sequence). This CDR3 region has 15 residues. The CDR3 loop reads CASSFGDRVNEKLFF. CDR3 nucleotides: TGTGCCAGCAGCTTTGGGGACAGGGTGAATGAAAAACTGTTTTTT.

For this clonotype: Mismatch with germline at one junction end may stem from a read error. V is TRBV3-1 and J is TRBJ1-1; D gene uncertain. This CDR3 has 14 amino acids. Per germline, CDR1 LGHDT and CDR2 YNNKEL (reference sequence). The CDR3 DNA reads TGCGCCAGCAGCCAAGTCGGAGGTCGTCCTGAAGCTTTCTTT. Protein sequence: CASSQVGGRPEAFF.